This T cell receptor beta chain was identified during a study of T cells in Graves' hyperthyroidism and ophthalmopathy. Background on the study: Pretreatment peripheral blood was obtained at initial diagnosis.

The study, taken as a whole, reports: Most thyroid-expanded clonotypes above 0.001 were also found in blood.

Amplification of TCR beta CDR3 regions used RNA as the template. RT-PCR in the first round (using the HTBI primer set) targeted the TCR CDR3. TCRdb analysed the multiplex PCR reads with MiXCR anew, one entry per CDR3 protein. The sample records almost 500,000 distinct CDR3 sequences, around a fifth being singletons. This clonotype was observed at least ten times. Its matching antigen is unknown. Trimming took 7 bases from V and 9 from J; bases not matched to a gene: 11. CDR3 size: 14 residues. Germline values: CDR1 SNHLY, CDR2 FYNNEI. The sequencing input was blood. This TCR was recovered from an older woman with Graves' ophthalmopathy. The V call is TRBV2, the J call TRBJ2-1, with 8 bases lining up with TRBD2. The CDR3 loop is CASMWRGVSGEQFF. In DNA form, the CDR3 reads TGTGCCAGCATGTGGCGGGGGGTTTCTGGTGAGCAGTTCTTC.